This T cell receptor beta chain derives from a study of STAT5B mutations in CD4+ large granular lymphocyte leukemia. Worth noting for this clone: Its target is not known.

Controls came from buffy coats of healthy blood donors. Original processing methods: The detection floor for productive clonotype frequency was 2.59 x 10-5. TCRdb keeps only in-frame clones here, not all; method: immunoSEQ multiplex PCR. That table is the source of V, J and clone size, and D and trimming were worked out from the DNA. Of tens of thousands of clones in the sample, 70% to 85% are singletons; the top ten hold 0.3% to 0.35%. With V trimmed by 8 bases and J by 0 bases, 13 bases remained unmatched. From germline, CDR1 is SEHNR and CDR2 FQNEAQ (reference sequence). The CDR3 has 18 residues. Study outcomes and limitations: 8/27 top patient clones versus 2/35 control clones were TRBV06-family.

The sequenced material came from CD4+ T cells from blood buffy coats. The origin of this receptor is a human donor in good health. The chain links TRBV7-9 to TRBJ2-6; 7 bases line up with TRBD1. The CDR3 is CASVPTTGTFSGANVLTF. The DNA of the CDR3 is TGTGCCAGCGTGCCGACGACAGGGACGTTCTCTGGGGCCAACGTCCTGACTTTC. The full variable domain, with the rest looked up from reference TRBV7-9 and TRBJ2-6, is DTGVSQNPRHKITKRGQNVTFRCDPISEHNRLYWYRQTLGQGPEFLTYFQNEAQLEKSRLLSDRFSAERPKGSFSTLEIQRTEQGDSAMYLCASVPTTGTFSGANVLTFGAGSRLTVL.